This T cell receptor beta chain stems from a study of vaccination and CD4 T cells after COVID-19. Study context: Six men and four women formed the convalescents, two being Hispanic. Everyone enrolled got two doses of BNT162b2 or mRNA-1273 vaccine. Blood was drawn a median around 70 days post second dose, range 14 to 241. Cultures acting as controls obtained a CEFX pool, an HIV-1 Nef pool, or no peptide.

Trimming shortened V by 0 bases and J by 3 bases, and 15 bases separated the two germline ends. The CDR3 runs 16 residues. In regard to this clonotype: No antigen is known for it.

Indicated time point: late sampling 161 to 241 days after vaccination in a few convalescent patients. Noted treatment: roughly 10-day PBMC culture with coronavirus spike peptide pools or control peptides (ViraFEST assay). Cultured CD4+ T cells had their DNA profiled by the Oncomine TCR Beta short-read assay. TCRdb used MiXCR to reprocess the PCR reads, holding one entry per CDR3 protein. Here the sample spans around 27,000 distinct CDR3 sequences, 25% to 35% being singletons. This receptor was identified in a human donor who had recovered from COVID-19. The gene calls are TRBV23-1 and TRBJ2-7; D perhaps matches TRBD2 (6 bases). TRBV23-1 qualifies as an ORF whose function is uncertain. Sequences were derived from CD4+ T cells from blood, cultured in vitro, sampled about 7 months after SARS-CoV-2 vaccination. CDR3 residues: CASSQSRVAEYYEQYF. For the CDR3, the DNA is TGCGCCAGCAGTCAATCGAGGGTAGCGGAGTACTACGAGCAGTACTTC.